This is a list of T cell receptor beta chains from one sample in a study of blood T cell repertoires in COVID-19. The assay was immunoSEQ multiplex PCR, and TCRdb's table has in-frame clones only and misses some. The sample contains roughly 100,000 clones, roughly 84% of which appear only once. Material for sequencing was peripheral blood. The source is a man in his 70s with active or convalescent COVID-19. Both conserved end residues are part of each CDR3. D genes are given only for firm matches. Clone size is shown for a subset of rows, as once, few, many or a class of expanded clone.

D: TRBD1
V: TRBV19
J: TRBJ1-2
size: .
CDR3: CASSVGTGGYTF
DNA: TGTGCCAGTAGTGTCGGGACAGGGGGCTACACCTTC

D: .
V: TRBV7-8
J: TRBJ1-2
size: .
CDR3: CASSLVSGVNYGYTF
DNA: TGTGCCAGCAGCTTAGTGTCGGGAGTTAACTATGGCTACACCTTC

D: .
V: TRBV2
J: TRBJ2-7
size: .
CDR3: CASSSSLGGYEQYF
DNA: TGTGCCAGCAGTAGCAGTTTAGGGGGCTACGAGCAGTACTTC

D: TRBD1
V: TRBV14
J: TRBJ2-1
size: .
CDR3: CASSQDEGQGALGREQFF
DNA: TGTGCCAGCAGCCAAGATGAGGGACAGGGGGCTTTGGGTCGTGAGCAGTTCTTC

D: .
V: TRBV2
J: TRBJ1-1
size: .
CDR3: CASTPRELNTEAFF
DNA: TGTGCCAGCACCCCCAGGGAACTGAACACTGAAGCTTTCTTT

D: .
V: TRBV6-6
J: TRBJ2-7
size: .
CDR3: CASNTGGGFYEQYF
DNA: TGTGCCAGCAACACAGGTGGGGGCTTTTACGAGCAGTACTTC

D: TRBD1
V: TRBV28
J: TRBJ2-7
size: .
CDR3: CASSLLSPGQGTPWEQYF
DNA: TGTGCCAGCAGTCTCCTTTCACCAGGACAGGGGACTCCTTGGGAGCAGTACTTC

D: TRBD2
V: TRBV2
J: TRBJ2-1
size: .
CDR3: CASIATSGGPSEQFF
DNA: TGTGCCAGCATCGCAACTAGCGGGGGTCCTAGTGAGCAGTTCTTC

D: .
V: TRBV3-1/TRBV3-2
J: TRBJ1-1
size: .
CDR3: CASSQGTGTEAFF
DNA: TGTGCCAGCAGCCAAGGCACGGGGACTGAAGCTTTCTTT

D: TRBD1
V: TRBV5-1
J: TRBJ2-1
size: .
CDR3: CASSPDRAYNEQFF
DNA: TGCGCCAGCAGCCCCGACAGGGCATACAATGAGCAGTTCTTC

D: TRBD1
V: TRBV6-6
J: TRBJ2-7
size: few
CDR3: CASSYHDRVDEQYF
DNA: TGTGCCAGCAGTTACCACGACAGGGTGGACGAGCAGTACTTC

D: TRBD1
V: TRBV3-1/TRBV3-2
J: TRBJ1-2
size: once
CDR3: CASSQEAGTALFGYTF
DNA: TGTGCCAGCAGCCAAGAGGCCGGGACAGCTCTATTTGGCTACACCTTC

D: .
V: TRBV9
J: TRBJ2-3
size: .
CDR3: CASSVQGPDTQYF
DNA: TGTGCCAGCAGCGTTCAGGGTCCAGATACGCAGTATTTT

D: TRBD1
V: TRBV6-5
J: TRBJ1-2
size: once
CDR3: CASSRGTGGSYGYTF
DNA: TGTGCCAGCAGCCGAGGGACAGGGGGTTCCTATGGCTACACCTTC

D: TRBD2
V: TRBV5-1
J: TRBJ2-2
size: .
CDR3: CASGNLAGGPGELFF
DNA: TGCGCCAGCGGGAACCTAGCGGGAGGGCCCGGGGAGCTGTTTTTT

D: .
V: TRBV28
J: TRBJ1-5
size: .
CDR3: CASSLRGAVNQPQHF
DNA: TGTGCCAGCAGTTTACGTGGGGCAGTAAATCAGCCCCAGCATTTT

D: .
V: TRBV6-5
J: TRBJ2-3
size: .
CDR3: CASSYGGAGTDTQYF
DNA: TGTGCCAGCAGTTACGGTGGGGCGGGCACAGATACGCAGTATTTT

D: .
V: TRBV5-1
J: TRBJ2-3
size: .
CDR3: CASSSEGSSTDTQYF
DNA: TGCGCCAGCAGCTCGGAGGGTTCCTCCACAGATACGCAGTATTTT

D: TRBD2
V: TRBV5-1
J: TRBJ2-1
size: .
CDR3: CASSLGLAGAHSYNEQFF
DNA: TGCGCCAGCAGCTTGGGACTAGCGGGGGCCCACTCCTACAATGAGCAGTTCTTC

D: .
V: TRBV28
J: TRBJ1-2
size: once
CDR3: CASSQNYGYTF
DNA: TGTGCCAGCAGCCAGAACTATGGCTACACCTTC

D: .
V: TRBV11-3
J: TRBJ2-1
size: .
CDR3: CASSLHNEQFF
DNA: TGTGCCAGCAGCCTTCACAATGAGCAGTTCTTC

D: .
V: TRBV7-9
J: TRBJ1-3
size: .
CDR3: CASSFAGGPGNTIYF
DNA: TGTGCCAGCAGCTTTGCTGGGGGCCCTGGAAACACCATATATTTT

D: TRBD1
V: TRBV7-2
J: TRBJ1-2
size: .
CDR3: CASSPRTTGDGGYTF
DNA: TGTGCCAGCAGCCCGAGGACTACAGGGGACGGCGGCTACACCTTC

D: TRBD1
V: TRBV6-4
J: TRBJ1-4
size: .
CDR3: CASQPRGQGVLDEKLFF
DNA: TGTGCCAGCCAACCGAGAGGACAGGGGGTTTTAGACGAAAAACTGTTTTTT

D: .
V: TRBV6-5
J: TRBJ2-5
size: .
CDR3: CASSRGLETQYF
DNA: TGTGCCAGCAGTAGGGGGTTGGAGACCCAGTACTTC

D: .
V: TRBV10-3
J: TRBJ1-1
size: .
CDR3: CAISEYRAEAFF
DNA: TGTGCCATCAGTGAGTACAGAGCTGAAGCTTTCTTT

D: TRBD2
V: TRBV20-1
J: TRBJ2-5
size: .
CDR3: CSASRAGGRETQYF
DNA: TGCAGTGCTAGTAGGGCGGGGGGGCGAGAGACCCAGTACTTC

D: TRBD1
V: TRBV5-4
J: TRBJ2-1
size: .
CDR3: CASSPTADRVNNEQFF
DNA: TGTGCCAGCAGCCCCACGGCGGACAGGGTGAACAATGAGCAGTTCTTC

D: .
V: TRBV6-2/TRBV6-3
J: TRBJ1-5
size: .
CDR3: CASSYGPQPQHF
DNA: TGTGCCAGCAGTTATGGCCCTCAGCCCCAGCATTTT

D: .
V: TRBV12-5
J: TRBJ2-1
size: .
CDR3: CASGLEGVTEQFF
DNA: TGTGCTAGTGGTTTGGAAGGGGTAACTGAGCAGTTCTTC

D: .
V: TRBV6-5
J: TRBJ1-2
size: .
CDR3: CASSLLRSHGYTF
DNA: TGTGCCAGCAGTTTATTACGGAGCCATGGCTACACCTTC

D: TRBD1
V: TRBV24-1
J: TRBJ2-5
size: .
CDR3: CATSDPRGTAETQYF
DNA: TGTGCCACCAGTGATCCTAGAGGGACAGCAGAGACCCAGTACTTC

D: .
V: TRBV5-1
J: TRBJ1-1
size: .
CDR3: CASSSQGGNTEAFF
DNA: TGCGCCAGCAGCTCACAGGGCGGGAACACTGAAGCTTTCTTT

D: TRBD1
V: TRBV9
J: TRBJ2-3
size: .
CDR3: CASSVRGTVTDTQYF
DNA: TGTGCCAGCAGCGTGAGGGGGACAGTCACAGATACGCAGTATTTT

D: .
V: TRBV28
J: TRBJ1-3
size: .
CDR3: CASRSSPGNTIYF
DNA: TGTGCCAGCAGATCGTCCCCTGGAAACACCATATATTTT

D: .
V: TRBV6-5
J: TRBJ2-1
size: .
CDR3: CASSYAHNNEQFF
DNA: TGTGCCAGCAGTTACGCACACAACAATGAGCAGTTCTTC

D: .
V: TRBV19
J: TRBJ1-1
size: .
CDR3: CASSISTGEGGNTEAFF
DNA: TGTGCCAGTAGTATCAGCACGGGCGAGGGCGGGAACACTGAAGCTTTCTTT

D: .
V: TRBV28
J: TRBJ2-2
size: few
CDR3: CASSLGGHNTGELFF
DNA: TGTGCCAGCAGTTTGGGGGGGCATAACACCGGGGAGCTGTTTTTT

D: .
V: TRBV19
J: TRBJ1-5
size: few
CDR3: CASSKRRLSNQPQHF
DNA: TGTGCCAGTAGTAAGCGACGCTTAAGCAATCAGCCCCAGCATTTT

D: TRBD1
V: TRBV5-1
J: TRBJ2-7
size: .
CDR3: CASSYSPGQGAYEQYF
DNA: TGCGCCAGCAGCTACTCTCCGGGACAGGGGGCATACGAGCAGTACTTC

D: .
V: TRBV30
J: TRBJ2-3
size: once
CDR3: CAWATRSVTDTQYF
DNA: TGTGCCTGGGCGACTAGATCAGTCACAGATACGCAGTATTTT

D: TRBD2
V: TRBV29-1
J: TRBJ2-3
size: .
CDR3: CSVEGTSGGTTDTQYF
DNA: TGCAGCGTTGAAGGGACTAGCGGGGGAACGACAGATACGCAGTATTTT

D: .
V: TRBV19
J: TRBJ2-5
size: few
CDR3: CASSRAGGVQETQYF
DNA: TGTGCCAGTAGTAGGGCGGGCGGGGTCCAAGAGACCCAGTACTTC

D: TRBD1
V: TRBV5-5
J: TRBJ1-2
size: .
CDR3: CASSSSRTGDNYGYTF
DNA: TGTGCCAGCAGCTCGTCCAGGACAGGTGATAACTATGGCTACACCTTC